Each of the 5 T cell receptor beta chains below was sequenced from the same sample in a study of graft-versus-host responses after intestinal transplantation. This table comes from immunoSEQ multiplex PCR, and its TCRdb copy is limited to in-frame clones, with some not included. Of 98,000 or so clones listed, less than 90% are singletons. For these TCRs, the target antigens are not known. This specimen consisted of unstimulated CD4+ T cells sorted from spleen or lymph node cells, obtained before intestinal transplant. Receptors originate from a human donor who received an intestinal transplant.

V and J are TRBV19 and TRBJ2-1; tentatively, D is TRBD2 (5 bases). This CDR3 is 12 amino acids long. Germline V gives CDR1 LNHDA, CDR2 SQIVND (reference sequence). V dropped 6 bases and J dropped 10 bases, with 13 bases sitting between them. CDR3 protein: CASSRRELEQFF. The DNA of the CDR3 is TGTGCCAGTAGCCGAAGGGAGTTGGAGCAGTTCTTC. The full variable domain, with the rest looked up from reference TRBV19 and TRBJ2-1, is DGGITQSPKYLFRKEGQNVTLSCEQNLNHDAMYWYRQDPGQGLRLIYYSQIVNDFQKGDIAEGYSVSREKKESFPLTVTSAQKNPTAFYLCASSRRELEQFFGPGTRLTVL.

This rearrangement joins TRBV4-1 to TRBJ1-5, with TRBD1 matching over 7 bases. The V gene's germline CDR1 is MGHRA and CDR2 YSYEKL. This CDR3 spans 13 amino acids. V was clipped by 8 bases and J by 3 bases; unmatched bases: 4. CDR3 DNA: TGCGCCAGCGGTACAGGGGTCAATCAGCCCCAGCATTTT. Protein sequence: CASGTGVNQPQHF.

The chain recombines TRBV25-1 with TRBJ2-1; the D is unclear. This CDR3 is 13 amino acids long. V lost 5 bases and J lost 9, with 14 bases in between. The germline gives CDR1 MGHDK, CDR2 SYGVNS. CDR3 region: CASSLEAHSEQFF. In DNA form, the CDR3 reads TGTGCCAGCAGTTTAGAGGCCCACAGTGAGCAGTTCTTC. The full variable domain, with the rest looked up from reference TRBV25-1 and TRBJ2-1, is EADIYQTPRYLVIGTGKKITLECSQTMGHDKMYWYQQDPGMELHLIHYSYGVNSTEKGDLSSESTVSRIRTEHFPLTLESARPSHTSQYLCASSLEAHSEQFFGPGTRLTVL.

V is TRBV11-2 and J is TRBJ2-1, with D tentatively TRBD2 (7 bases). Trimming left V 3 bases short and J 5 bases short, with 20 bases between. Germline CDR1 reads SGHAT; CDR2 reads FQNNGV. The CDR3 runs to 17 residues. CDR3 DNA: TGTGCCAGCAGCTTGGTCCCCCCCAGGGGAGGGGACAATGAGCAGTTCTTC. As protein: CASSLVPPRGGDNEQFF. Full variable domain (remainder filled in from reference TRBV11-2 and TRBJ2-1): EAGVAQSPRYKIIEKRQSVAFWCNPISGHATLYWYQQILGQGPKLLIQFQNNGVVDDSQLPKDRFSAERLKGVDSTLKIQPAKLEDSAVYLCASSLVPPRGGDNEQFFGPGTRLTVL.

As to this clone: The junction departs from germline at one end; a sequencing error may be responsible. Other DNA sequences in the sample encode the same CDR3. The rearrangement joins TRBV7-3 to TRBJ2-5; the D gene is possibly TRBD2 (5 bases). The length of the CDR3 is 13 residues. The germline CDR1 and CDR2 sequences are SGHTA and FQGTGA. CDR3 nucleotides: TGTGCCAGCAGCCCGGGGTCCCAAGAGACTCAGTACTTC. Encoded protein: CASSPGSQETQYF.